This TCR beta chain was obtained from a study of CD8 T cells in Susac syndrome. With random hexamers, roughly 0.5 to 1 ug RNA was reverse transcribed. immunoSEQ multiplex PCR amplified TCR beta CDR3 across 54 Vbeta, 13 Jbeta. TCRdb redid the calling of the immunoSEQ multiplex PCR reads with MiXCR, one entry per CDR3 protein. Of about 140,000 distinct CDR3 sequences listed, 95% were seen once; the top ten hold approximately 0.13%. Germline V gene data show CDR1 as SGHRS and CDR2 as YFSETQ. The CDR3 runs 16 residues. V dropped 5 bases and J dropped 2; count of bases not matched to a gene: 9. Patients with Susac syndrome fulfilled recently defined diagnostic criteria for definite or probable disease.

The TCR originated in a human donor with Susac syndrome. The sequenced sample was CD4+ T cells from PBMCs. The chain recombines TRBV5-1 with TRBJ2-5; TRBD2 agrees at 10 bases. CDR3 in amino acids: CASRPGTSVTQETQYF. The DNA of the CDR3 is TGCGCCAGCAGACCTGGGACTAGCGTTACACAAGAGACCCAGTACTTC.